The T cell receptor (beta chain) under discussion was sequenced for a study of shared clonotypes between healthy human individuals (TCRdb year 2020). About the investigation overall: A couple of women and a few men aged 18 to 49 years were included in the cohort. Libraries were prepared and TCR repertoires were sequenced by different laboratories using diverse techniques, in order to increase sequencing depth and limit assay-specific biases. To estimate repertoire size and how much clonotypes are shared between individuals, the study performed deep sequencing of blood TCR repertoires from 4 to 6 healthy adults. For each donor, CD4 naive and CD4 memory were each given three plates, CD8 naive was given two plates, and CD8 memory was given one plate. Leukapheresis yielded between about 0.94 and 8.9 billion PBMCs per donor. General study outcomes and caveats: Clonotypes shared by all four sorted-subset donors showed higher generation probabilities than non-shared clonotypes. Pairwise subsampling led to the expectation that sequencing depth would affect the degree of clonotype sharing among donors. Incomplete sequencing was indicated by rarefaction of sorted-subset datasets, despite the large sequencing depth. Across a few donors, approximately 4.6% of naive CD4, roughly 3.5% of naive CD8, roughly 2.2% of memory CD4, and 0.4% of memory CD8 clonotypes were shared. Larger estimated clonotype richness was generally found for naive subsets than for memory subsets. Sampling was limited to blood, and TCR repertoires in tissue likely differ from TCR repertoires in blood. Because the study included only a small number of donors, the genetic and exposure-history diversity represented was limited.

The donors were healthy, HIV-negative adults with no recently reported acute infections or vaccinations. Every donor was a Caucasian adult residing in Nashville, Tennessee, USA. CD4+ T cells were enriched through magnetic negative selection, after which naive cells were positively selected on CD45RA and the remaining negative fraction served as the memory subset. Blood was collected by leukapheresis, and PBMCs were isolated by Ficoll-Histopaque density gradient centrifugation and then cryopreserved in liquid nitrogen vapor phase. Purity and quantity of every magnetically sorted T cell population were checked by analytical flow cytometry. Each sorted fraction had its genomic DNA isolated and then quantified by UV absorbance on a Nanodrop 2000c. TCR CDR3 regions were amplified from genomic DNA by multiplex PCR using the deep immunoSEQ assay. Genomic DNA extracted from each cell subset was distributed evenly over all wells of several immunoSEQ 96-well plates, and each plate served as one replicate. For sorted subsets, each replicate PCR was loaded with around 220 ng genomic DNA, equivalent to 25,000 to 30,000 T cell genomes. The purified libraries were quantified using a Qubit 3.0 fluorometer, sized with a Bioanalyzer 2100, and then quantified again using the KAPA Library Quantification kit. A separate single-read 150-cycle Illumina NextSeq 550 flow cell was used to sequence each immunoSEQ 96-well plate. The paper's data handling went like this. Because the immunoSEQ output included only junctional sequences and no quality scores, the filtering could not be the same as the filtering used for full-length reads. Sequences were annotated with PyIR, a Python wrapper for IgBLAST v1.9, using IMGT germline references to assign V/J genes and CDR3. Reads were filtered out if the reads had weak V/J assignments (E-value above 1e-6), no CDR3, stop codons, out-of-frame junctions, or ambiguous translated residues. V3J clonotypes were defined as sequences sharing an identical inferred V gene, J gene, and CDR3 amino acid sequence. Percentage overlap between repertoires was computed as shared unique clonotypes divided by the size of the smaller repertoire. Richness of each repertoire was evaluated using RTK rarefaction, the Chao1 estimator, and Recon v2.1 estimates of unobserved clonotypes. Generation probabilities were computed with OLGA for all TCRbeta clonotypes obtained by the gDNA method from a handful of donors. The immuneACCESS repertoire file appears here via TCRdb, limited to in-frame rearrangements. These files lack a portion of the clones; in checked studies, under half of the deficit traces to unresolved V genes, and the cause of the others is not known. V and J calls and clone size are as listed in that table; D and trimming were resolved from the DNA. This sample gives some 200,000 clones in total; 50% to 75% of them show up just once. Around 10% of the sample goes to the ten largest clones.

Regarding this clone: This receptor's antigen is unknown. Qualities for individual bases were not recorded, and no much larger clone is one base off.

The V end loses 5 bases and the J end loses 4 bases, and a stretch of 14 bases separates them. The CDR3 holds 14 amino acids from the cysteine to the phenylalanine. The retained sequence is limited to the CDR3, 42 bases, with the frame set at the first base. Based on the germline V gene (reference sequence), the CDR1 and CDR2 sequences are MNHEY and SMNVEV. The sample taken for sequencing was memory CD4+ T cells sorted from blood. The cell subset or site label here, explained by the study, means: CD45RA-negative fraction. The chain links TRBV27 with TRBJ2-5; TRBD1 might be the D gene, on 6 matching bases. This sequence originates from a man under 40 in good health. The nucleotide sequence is TGTGCCAGCAGTACACCGGGACACCGAGAGACCCAGTACTTC. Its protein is CASSTPGHRETQYF.